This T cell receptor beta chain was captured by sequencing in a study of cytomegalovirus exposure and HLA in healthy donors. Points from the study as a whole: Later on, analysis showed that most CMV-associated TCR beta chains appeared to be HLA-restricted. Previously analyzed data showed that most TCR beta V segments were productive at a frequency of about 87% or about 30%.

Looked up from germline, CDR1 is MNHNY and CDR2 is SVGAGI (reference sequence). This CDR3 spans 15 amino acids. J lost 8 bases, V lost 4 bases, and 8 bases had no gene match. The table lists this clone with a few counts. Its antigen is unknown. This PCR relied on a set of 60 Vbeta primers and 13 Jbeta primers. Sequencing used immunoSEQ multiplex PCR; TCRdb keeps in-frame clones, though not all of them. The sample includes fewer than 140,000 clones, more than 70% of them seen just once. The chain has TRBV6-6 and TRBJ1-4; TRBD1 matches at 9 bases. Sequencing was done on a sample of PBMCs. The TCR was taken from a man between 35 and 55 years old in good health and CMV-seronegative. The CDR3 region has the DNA TGTGCCAGCAGTTCTACCGGGACAGGGACAGAAAAACTGTTTTTT. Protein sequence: CASSSTGTGTEKLFF.